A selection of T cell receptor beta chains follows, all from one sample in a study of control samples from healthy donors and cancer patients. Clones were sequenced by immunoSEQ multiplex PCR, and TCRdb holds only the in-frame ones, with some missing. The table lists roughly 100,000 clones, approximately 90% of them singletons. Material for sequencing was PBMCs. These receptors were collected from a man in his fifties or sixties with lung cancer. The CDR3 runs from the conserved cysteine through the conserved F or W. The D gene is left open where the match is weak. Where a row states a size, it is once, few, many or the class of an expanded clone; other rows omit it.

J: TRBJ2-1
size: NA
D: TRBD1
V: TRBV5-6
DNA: TGTGCCAGCAGCTTCAGCCGGTTAGGACAGGGGAATTTCGATGAGCAGTTCTTC
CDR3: CASSFSRLGQGNFDEQFF

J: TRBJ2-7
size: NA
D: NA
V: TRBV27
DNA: TGTGCCAGCAGCCCCTCCCGGGTAGTTGACGAGCAGTACTTC
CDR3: CASSPSRVVDEQYF

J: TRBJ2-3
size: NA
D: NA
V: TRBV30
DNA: TGTGCCTGGAGTTCCGGACCAGGGGATACGCAGTATTTT
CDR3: CAWSSGPGDTQYF

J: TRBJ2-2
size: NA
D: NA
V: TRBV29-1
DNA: TGCAGCGGGGTTAGGGGCACCGGGGAGCTGTTTTTT
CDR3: CSGVRGTGELFF

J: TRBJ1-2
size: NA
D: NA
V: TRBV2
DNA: TGTGCCAGCACCCCGAGGAGAGATGCTAACTATGGCTACACCTTC
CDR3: CASTPRRDANYGYTF

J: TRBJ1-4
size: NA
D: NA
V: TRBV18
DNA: TGTGCCAGCTCACCAGGGAATCCGGGGACTAATGAAAAACTGTTTTTT
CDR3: CASSPGNPGTNEKLFF

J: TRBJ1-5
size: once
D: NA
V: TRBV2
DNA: TGTGCCAGTAGTCTGAGTGACAATCAGCCCCAGCATTTT
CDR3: CASSLSDNQPQHF

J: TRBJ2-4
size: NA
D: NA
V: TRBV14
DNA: TGTGCCAGCAGCCAAGGGGGCCGTTATTTAGCCAAAAACATTCAGTACTTC
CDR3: CASSQGGRYLAKNIQYF

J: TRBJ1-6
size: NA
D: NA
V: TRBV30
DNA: TGTGCCTGGAGTGTAGGGGTTGGGCGGCAGGGGAATTCACCCCTCCACTTT
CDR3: CAWSVGVGRQGNSPLHF

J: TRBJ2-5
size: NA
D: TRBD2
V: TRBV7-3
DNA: TGTGCCAGCAGCCCTTACGGGGGGGTGGAGACCCAGTACTTC
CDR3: CASSPYGGVETQYF

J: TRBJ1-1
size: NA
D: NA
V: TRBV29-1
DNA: TGCAGCGTTGTGACCGATGTGAACACTGAAGCTTTCTTT
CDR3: CSVVTDVNTEAFF

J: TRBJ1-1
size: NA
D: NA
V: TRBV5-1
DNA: TGCGCCAGCAGCGGAGTAGGGTCCCCAGACACTGAAGCTTTCTTT
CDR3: CASSGVGSPDTEAFF

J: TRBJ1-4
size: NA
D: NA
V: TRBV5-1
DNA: TGCGCCAGCAGCTTGGGGGGGAGTTATGAAAAACTGTTTTTT
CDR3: CASSLGGSYEKLFF

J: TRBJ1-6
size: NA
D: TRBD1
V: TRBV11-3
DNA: TGTGCCAGCAGCTTAGGTCGGGACAGGGTGGATTCACCCCTCCACTTT
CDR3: CASSLGRDRVDSPLHF

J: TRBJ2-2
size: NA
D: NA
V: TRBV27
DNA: TGTGCCAGCAGTTTTTCGGGGCTGAACACCGGGGAGCTGTTTTTT
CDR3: CASSFSGLNTGELFF

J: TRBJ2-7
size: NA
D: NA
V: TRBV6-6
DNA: TGTGCCAGCAGTTACGCCGAACTAACCTACGAGCAGTACTTC
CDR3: CASSYAELTYEQYF

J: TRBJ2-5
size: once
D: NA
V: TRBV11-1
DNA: TGTGCCAGCAGCCGAAGGGGCGAGGAGACCCAGTACTTC
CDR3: CASSRRGEETQYF

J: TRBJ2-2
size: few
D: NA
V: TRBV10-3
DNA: TGTGCCATCAGTGAATTAGGGGGGAACACCGGGGAGCTGTTTTTT
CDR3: CAISELGGNTGELFF

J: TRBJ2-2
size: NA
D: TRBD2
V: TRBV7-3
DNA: TGTGCCAGCAGCTTAATAGGGACTAGCGGGGGAAGCACCGGGGAGCTGTTTTTT
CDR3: CASSLIGTSGGSTGELFF

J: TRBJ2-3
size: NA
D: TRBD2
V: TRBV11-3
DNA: TGTGCCAGCAGCTTAGGTTTTTCTAGCGGGGGACTCGGGGATACGCAGTATTTT
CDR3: CASSLGFSSGGLGDTQYF

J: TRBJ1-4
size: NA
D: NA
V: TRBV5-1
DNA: TGCGCCAGCAGCTTAACAGGGAAAGTAACTAATGAAAAACTGTTTTTT
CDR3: CASSLTGKVTNEKLFF

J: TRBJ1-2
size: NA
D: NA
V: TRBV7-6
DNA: TGTGCCAGCAGCTTAGCGGAAGGAGGGCCTGGCTACACCTTC
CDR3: CASSLAEGGPGYTF

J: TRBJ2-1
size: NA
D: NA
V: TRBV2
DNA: TGTGCCAGCAATCGCAGGGAGTACAATGAGCAGTTCTTC
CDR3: CASNRREYNEQFF

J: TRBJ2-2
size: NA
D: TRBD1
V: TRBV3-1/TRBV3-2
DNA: TGTGCCAGCAGCCGCCGGACAGGGGGCACCGGGGAGCTGTTTTTT
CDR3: CASSRRTGGTGELFF

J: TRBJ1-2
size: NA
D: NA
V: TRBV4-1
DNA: TGCGCCAGCAGCCAAGTCAATACAGGTCCGGTCTATGGCTACACCTTC
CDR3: CASSQVNTGPVYGYTF

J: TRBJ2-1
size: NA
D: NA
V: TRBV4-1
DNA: TGCGCCAGCAGCCCTCGAGGGGGCTCCTACAATGAGCAGTTCTTC
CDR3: CASSPRGGSYNEQFF

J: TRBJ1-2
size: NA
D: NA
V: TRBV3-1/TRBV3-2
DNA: TGTGCCAGCAGCCAACGGGCTAACTATGGCTACACCTTC
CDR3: CASSQRANYGYTF

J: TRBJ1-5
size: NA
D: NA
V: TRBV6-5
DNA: TGTGCCAGCAGTACGCACACGGTCAATCAGCCCCAGCATTTT
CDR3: CASSTHTVNQPQHF

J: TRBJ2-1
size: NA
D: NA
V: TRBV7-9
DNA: TGTGCCAGCAGCCCCCCCCACAGCGGACGAGGCACCTACAATGAGCAGTTCTTC
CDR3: CASSPPHSGRGTYNEQFF

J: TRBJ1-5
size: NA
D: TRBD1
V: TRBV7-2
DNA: TGTGCCAGCAGCTTAGCCGGGACAGGCAATCAGCCCCAGCATTTT
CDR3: CASSLAGTGNQPQHF

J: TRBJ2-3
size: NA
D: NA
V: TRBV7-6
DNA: TGTGCCAGCAGCCCTGCACTAGTCCCAGATACGCAGTATTTT
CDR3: CASSPALVPDTQYF

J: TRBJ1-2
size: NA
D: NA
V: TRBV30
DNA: TGTGCCTGGAGCAAGACCGGCATCAGTGACTACACCTTC
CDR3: CAWSKTGISDYTF

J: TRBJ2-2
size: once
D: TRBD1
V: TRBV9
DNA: TGTGCCAGCAGCCCATCAAGGACAGGGGGCCGAACCGGGGAGCTGTTTTTT
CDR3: CASSPSRTGGRTGELFF

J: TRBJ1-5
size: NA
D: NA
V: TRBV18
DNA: TGTGCCAGCTCATTAACGGACAGCAATCAGCCCCAGCATTTT
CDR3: CASSLTDSNQPQHF

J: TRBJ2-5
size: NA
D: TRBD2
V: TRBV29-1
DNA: TGCAGCGTATCGCCTAGCGGAGAGACCCAGTACTTC
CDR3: CSVSPSGETQYF

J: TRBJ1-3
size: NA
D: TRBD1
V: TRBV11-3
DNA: TGTGCCAGCAGCCAACATTCACAGGGGGTATTCTCTGGAAACACCATATATTTT
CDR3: CASSQHSQGVFSGNTIYF

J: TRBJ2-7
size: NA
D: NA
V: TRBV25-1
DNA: TGTGCCAGCAGTGAATGGAAACAGGCCTACGAGCAGTACTTC
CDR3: CASSEWKQAYEQYF